The rows below give T cell receptor beta chains drawn from one sample of a study of blood T cell repertoires in COVID-19. The table came from immunoSEQ multiplex PCR; TCRdb's copy has only in-frame clones and leaves some out. The profile shows about 260,000 clones, around 93% of them singletons. Input material: PBMCs or T cells enriched from blood (not recorded which). These receptors were collected from a man in his forties who had been exposed to COVID-19. Each CDR3 is given with its conserved first and last residue. The order of the fields is D gene, J gene, clone size, V gene, CDR3 DNA, CDR3 protein. A D gene is named only where the DNA matches it firmly. Clone size appears in some rows only: once, few, many, or a class for an expanded clone.

D: .; J: TRBJ1-5; size: .; V: TRBV28; DNA: TGTGCCAGCACCCTTGGACAGAACAATCAGCCCCAGCATTTT; CDR3: CASTLGQNNQPQHF
D: .; J: TRBJ2-1; size: .; V: TRBV4-3; DNA: TGCGCCAGCAGCCAAGGATTAGCTTTATCCTACAATGAGCAGTTCTTC; CDR3: CASSQGLALSYNEQFF
D: TRBD1; J: TRBJ1-4; size: .; V: TRBV30; DNA: TGTGCCTGGAGTCGGGGGACAGGGGGGAATGAAAAACTGTTTTTT; CDR3: CAWSRGTGGNEKLFF
D: TRBD1; J: TRBJ2-2; size: .; V: TRBV2; DNA: TGTGCCAGCCAAACCGGGACAGGGGTAACCGGGGAGCTGTTTTTT; CDR3: CASQTGTGVTGELFF
D: .; J: TRBJ1-5; size: .; V: TRBV7-8; DNA: TGTGCCAGCAGCTTATCAGGGTCAGGGAATCAGCCCCAGCATTTT; CDR3: CASSLSGSGNQPQHF
D: .; J: TRBJ2-1; size: .; V: TRBV12-3/TRBV12-4; DNA: TGTGCCAGCACCTGGGACACTAGGGATGAGCAGTTCTTC; CDR3: CASTWDTRDEQFF
D: TRBD1; J: TRBJ2-7; size: .; V: TRBV12-3/TRBV12-4; DNA: TGTGCCAGCAGTTCCCTCATGACAGGGGACGCCTCCTTC; CDR3: CASSSLMTGDASF
D: TRBD2; J: TRBJ2-1; size: .; V: TRBV19; DNA: TGTGCCAGTAGTACTAATCTACTAGCGGGAGATGAGCAGTTCTTC; CDR3: CASSTNLLAGDEQFF
D: TRBD1; J: TRBJ1-2; size: once; V: TRBV15; DNA: TGTGCCACCAGGAAACAGGGGTTATATGGCTACACCTTC; CDR3: CATRKQGLYGYTF
D: .; J: TRBJ2-7; size: .; V: TRBV2; DNA: TGTGCCAGCAGTGATTCACCCGGGACAATCCCTTACGAGCAGTACTTC; CDR3: CASSDSPGTIPYEQYF
D: .; J: TRBJ2-7; size: once; V: TRBV12-5; DNA: TGTGCTAGTGCCAGAGACAGATTCTACGAGCAGTACTTC; CDR3: CASARDRFYEQYF
D: TRBD1; J: TRBJ2-2; size: .; V: TRBV28; DNA: TGTGCCAGTAACACAGGGGGCAACACCGGGGAGCTGTTTTTT; CDR3: CASNTGGNTGELFF
D: .; J: TRBJ1-1; size: .; V: TRBV7-9; DNA: TGTGCCAGCAGCCATCAGGAAATGAACACTGAAGCTTTCTTT; CDR3: CASSHQEMNTEAFF
D: .; J: TRBJ1-4; size: .; V: TRBV29-1; DNA: TGCAGCGTTGAGGAGACAGCCGGCAGTGAAAAACTGTTTTTT; CDR3: CSVEETAGSEKLFF
D: .; J: TRBJ2-2; size: .; V: TRBV3-1/TRBV3-2; DNA: TGTGCCAGCAGCCAAGATATCATTACAGACACGAACACCGGGGAGCTGTTTTTT; CDR3: CASSQDIITDTNTGELFF
D: .; J: TRBJ2-3; size: .; V: TRBV24-1; DNA: TGTGCCACCAGTGACCGAATCGGGACATCTAGCACAGATACGCAGTATTTT; CDR3: CATSDRIGTSSTDTQYF
D: TRBD2; J: TRBJ2-1; size: once; V: TRBV18; DNA: TGTGCCAGCTCTCCCGGGACTATCGGTGAGCAGTTCTTC; CDR3: CASSPGTIGEQFF
D: TRBD1; J: TRBJ2-1; size: .; V: TRBV24-1; DNA: TGTGCCACCAGTGATTGGATCCTCGGGACAGGGGGCCATGAGCAGTTCTTC; CDR3: CATSDWILGTGGHEQFF
D: .; J: TRBJ1-6; size: .; V: TRBV11-2; DNA: TGTGCCAGCAGCTTAGAACGTCAGGGGAATTCACCCCTCCACTTT; CDR3: CASSLERQGNSPLHF
D: .; J: TRBJ1-1; size: .; V: TRBV29-1; DNA: TGCAGCGTTGAGCTGCAGGGGAACACTGAAGCTTTCTTT; CDR3: CSVELQGNTEAFF
D: TRBD1; J: TRBJ2-5; size: .; V: TRBV7-3; DNA: TGTGCCAGCAGCTTGGACAGGGAACAAGAGACCCAGTACTTC; CDR3: CASSLDREQETQYF
D: .; J: TRBJ2-4; size: .; V: TRBV5-6; DNA: TGTGCCAGCAGCTTAGCCAGGGGTGGGGGTTCTACCAAAAACATTCAGTACTTC; CDR3: CASSLARGGGSTKNIQYF
D: TRBD2; J: TRBJ2-1; size: .; V: TRBV6-5; DNA: TGTGCCAGCAGTTACGGACTAGCGGGAGGAGAGAATGAGCAGTTCTTC; CDR3: CASSYGLAGGENEQFF
D: TRBD1; J: TRBJ1-2; size: .; V: TRBV3-1/TRBV3-2; DNA: TGTGCCAGCAGCCAAGATCTACGGGCAGGGGGCGTCTATGGCTACACCTTC; CDR3: CASSQDLRAGGVYGYTF
D: .; J: TRBJ1-2; size: once; V: TRBV2; DNA: TGTGCCAGCAGTGAAGAAAGAGGGAACTATGGCTACACCTTC; CDR3: CASSEERGNYGYTF
D: .; J: TRBJ2-7; size: .; V: TRBV7-2; DNA: TGTGCCAGCAGCTTAGCGCCTACTTCTACCTACGAGCAGTACTTC; CDR3: CASSLAPTSTYEQYF
D: .; J: TRBJ1-2; size: .; V: TRBV5-5; DNA: TGTGCCAGCAGCTTGGCCTTAGTACAGGGAGATGGCTACACCTTC; CDR3: CASSLALVQGDGYTF
D: TRBD1; J: TRBJ1-1; size: .; V: TRBV5-1; DNA: TGCGCCAGCAGCACGACAGGGGGTCGCACTGAAGCTTTCTTT; CDR3: CASSTTGGRTEAFF
D: .; J: TRBJ2-2; size: .; V: TRBV3-1/TRBV3-2; DNA: TGTGCCAGCAGCCAGGGCAGGGCGTCGAACACCGGGGAGCTGTTTTTT; CDR3: CASSQGRASNTGELFF
D: TRBD1; J: TRBJ2-1; size: .; V: TRBV7-9; DNA: TGTGCCAGCAGCCAAAACGACAGGGAAAAGAATGAGCAGTTCTTC; CDR3: CASSQNDREKNEQFF
D: .; J: TRBJ2-7; size: .; V: TRBV6-5; DNA: TGTGCCAGCATGGGGACACCCTACGAGCAGTACTTC; CDR3: CASMGTPYEQYF